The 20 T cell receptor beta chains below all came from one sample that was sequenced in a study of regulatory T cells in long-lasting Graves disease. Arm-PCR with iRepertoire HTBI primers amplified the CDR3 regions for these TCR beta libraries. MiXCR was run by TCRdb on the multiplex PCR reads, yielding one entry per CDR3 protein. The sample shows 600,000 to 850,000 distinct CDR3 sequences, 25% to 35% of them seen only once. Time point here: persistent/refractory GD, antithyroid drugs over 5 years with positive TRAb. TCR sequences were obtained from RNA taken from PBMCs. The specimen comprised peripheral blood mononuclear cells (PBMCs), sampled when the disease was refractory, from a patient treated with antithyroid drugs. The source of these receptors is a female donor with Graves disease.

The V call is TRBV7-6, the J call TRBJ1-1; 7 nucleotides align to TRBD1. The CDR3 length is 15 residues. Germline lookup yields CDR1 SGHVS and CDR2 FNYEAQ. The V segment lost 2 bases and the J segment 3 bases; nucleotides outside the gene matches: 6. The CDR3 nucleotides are TGTGCCAGCAGCTTATCCTTGGGACAGTACACTGAAGCTTTCTTT. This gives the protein CASSLSLGQYTEAFF. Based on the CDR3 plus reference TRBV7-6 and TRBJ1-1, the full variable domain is GAGVSQSPRYKVTKRGQDVALRCDPISGHVSLYWYRQALGQGPEFLTYFNYEAQQDKSGLPNDRFSAERPEGSISTLTIQRTEQRDSAMYRCASSLSLGQYTEAFFGQGTRLTVV.

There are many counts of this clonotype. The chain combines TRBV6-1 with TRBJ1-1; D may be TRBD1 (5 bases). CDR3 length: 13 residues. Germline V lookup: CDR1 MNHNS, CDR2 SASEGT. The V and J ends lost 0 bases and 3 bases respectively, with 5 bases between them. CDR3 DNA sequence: TGTGCCAGCAGTGAAGCGGGACACACTGAAGCTTTCTTT. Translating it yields CASSEAGHTEAFF.

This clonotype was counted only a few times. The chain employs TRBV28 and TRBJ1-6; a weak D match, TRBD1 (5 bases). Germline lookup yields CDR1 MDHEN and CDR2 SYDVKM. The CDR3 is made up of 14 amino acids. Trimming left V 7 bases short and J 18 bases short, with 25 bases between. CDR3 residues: CASISHGGDVQSHF. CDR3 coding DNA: TGTGCCAGCATCTCCCATGGGGGGGACGTACAAAGCCACTTT.

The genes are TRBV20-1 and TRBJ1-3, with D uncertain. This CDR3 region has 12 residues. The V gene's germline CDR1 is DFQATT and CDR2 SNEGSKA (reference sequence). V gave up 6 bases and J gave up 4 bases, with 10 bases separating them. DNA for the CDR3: TGCAGTGCCCGACCTTCAGGAAACACCATATATTTT. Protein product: CSARPSGNTIYF.

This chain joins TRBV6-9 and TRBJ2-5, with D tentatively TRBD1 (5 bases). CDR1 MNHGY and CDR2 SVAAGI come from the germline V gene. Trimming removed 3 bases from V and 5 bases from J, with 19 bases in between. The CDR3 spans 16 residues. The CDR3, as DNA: TGTGCCAGCAGTTACTGGACAACTTTAGATGTGGAGACCCAGTACTTC. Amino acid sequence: CASSYWTTLDVETQYF.

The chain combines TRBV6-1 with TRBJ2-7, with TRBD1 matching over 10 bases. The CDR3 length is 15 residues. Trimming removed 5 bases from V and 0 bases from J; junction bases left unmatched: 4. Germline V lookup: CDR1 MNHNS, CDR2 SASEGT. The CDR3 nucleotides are TGTGCCAGCAGTAAGGGGACAGGGGCCTCCTACGAGCAGTACTTC. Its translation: CASSKGTGASYEQYF.

The CDR3, as DNA: TGTGCCAGTACCTTGGGCCGGGACTATCCACACGAGCAGTACTTC. Its translation is CASTLGRDYPHEQYF. This chain uses TRBV19 with TRBJ2-7; 7 bases are a match to TRBD2. J gave up 5 bases and V 7 bases, and 14 bases lay outside the gene matches. CDR3 length equals 15 residues. CDR1 is LNHDA, CDR2 SQIVND, per germline (reference sequence).

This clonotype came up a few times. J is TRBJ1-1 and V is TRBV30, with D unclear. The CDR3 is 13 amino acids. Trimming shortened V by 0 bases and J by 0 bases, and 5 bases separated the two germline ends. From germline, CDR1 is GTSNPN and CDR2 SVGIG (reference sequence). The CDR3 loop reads CAWSVAMNTEAFF. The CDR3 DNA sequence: TGTGCCTGGAGTGTAGCTATGAACACTGAAGCTTTCTTT.

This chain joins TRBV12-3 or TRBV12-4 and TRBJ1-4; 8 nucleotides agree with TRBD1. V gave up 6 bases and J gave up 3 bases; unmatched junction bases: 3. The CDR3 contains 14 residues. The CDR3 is CASRTDRANEKLFF. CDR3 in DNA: TGTGCCAGCAGGACGGACAGGGCTAATGAAAAACTGTTTTTT.

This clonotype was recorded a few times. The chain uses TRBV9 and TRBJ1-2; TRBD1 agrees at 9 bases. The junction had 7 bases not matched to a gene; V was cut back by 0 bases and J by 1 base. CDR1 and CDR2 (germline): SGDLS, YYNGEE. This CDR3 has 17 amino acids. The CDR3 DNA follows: TGTGCCAGCAGCGTAGTAGGCGGGACAGGGCGTAACTATGGCTACACCTTC. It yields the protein CASSVVGGTGRNYGYTF.

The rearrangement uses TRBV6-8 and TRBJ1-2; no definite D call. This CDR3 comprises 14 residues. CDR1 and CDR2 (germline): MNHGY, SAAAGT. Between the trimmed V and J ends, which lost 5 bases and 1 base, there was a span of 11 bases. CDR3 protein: CASSEFSDNYGYTF. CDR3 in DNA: TGTGCCAGCAGTGAATTCTCGGATAACTATGGCTACACCTTC.

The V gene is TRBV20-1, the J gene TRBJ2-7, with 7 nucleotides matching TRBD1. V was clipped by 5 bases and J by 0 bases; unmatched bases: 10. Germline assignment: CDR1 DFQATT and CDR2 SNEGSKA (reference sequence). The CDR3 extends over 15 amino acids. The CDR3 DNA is TGCAGTGCTGAGGGACAGTTCCAAAGCTCCTACGAGCAGTACTTC. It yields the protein CSAEGQFQSSYEQYF.

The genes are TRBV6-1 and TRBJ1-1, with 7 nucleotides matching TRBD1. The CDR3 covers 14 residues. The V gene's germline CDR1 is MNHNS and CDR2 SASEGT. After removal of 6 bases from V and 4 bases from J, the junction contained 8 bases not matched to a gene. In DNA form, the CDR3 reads TGTGCCAGCAGCCCCTTTCAGGGGGGCACTGAAGCTTTCTTT. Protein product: CASSPFQGGTEAFF.

The CDR3 loop reads CASRDRVYQPQHF. The CDR3 DNA sequence: TGTGCCAGCAGGGACAGGGTGTATCAGCCCCAGCATTTT. V and J are TRBV2 and TRBJ1-5; 8 bases are shared with TRBD1. CDR1 is SNHLY, CDR2 FYNNEI, per germline. This CDR3 region has 13 residues. V dropped 6 bases and J dropped 5; count of bases not matched to a gene: 3.

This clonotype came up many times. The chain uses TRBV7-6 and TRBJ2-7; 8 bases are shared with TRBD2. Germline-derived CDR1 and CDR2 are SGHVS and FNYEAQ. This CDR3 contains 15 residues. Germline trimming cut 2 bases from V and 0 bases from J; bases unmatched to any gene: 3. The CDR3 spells CASSLTSGTSYEQYF. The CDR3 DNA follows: TGTGCCAGCAGCTTAACTAGCGGAACCTCCTACGAGCAGTACTTC.

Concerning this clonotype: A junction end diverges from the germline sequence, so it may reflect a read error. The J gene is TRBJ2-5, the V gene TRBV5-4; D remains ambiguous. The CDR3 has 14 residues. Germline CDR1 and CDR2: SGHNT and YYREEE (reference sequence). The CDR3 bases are TGTGCCAGCAGCTTGGGGTCAGCCCAAGAGGCCCAGTACTTC. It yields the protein CASSLGSAQEAQYF.

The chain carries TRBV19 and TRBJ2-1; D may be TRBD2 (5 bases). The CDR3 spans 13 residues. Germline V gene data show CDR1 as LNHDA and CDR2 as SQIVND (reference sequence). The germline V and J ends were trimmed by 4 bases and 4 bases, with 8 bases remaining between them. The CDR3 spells CASSKREYNEQFF. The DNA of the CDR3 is TGTGCCAGTAGTAAACGGGAATACAATGAGCAGTTCTTC.

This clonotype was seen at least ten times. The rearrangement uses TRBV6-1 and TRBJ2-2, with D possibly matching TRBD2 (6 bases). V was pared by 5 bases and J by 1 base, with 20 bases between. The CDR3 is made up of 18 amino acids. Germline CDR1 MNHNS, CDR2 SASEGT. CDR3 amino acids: CASSQSTLSGGNTGELFF. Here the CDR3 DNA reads TGTGCCAGCAGTCAAAGTACTCTTAGCGGAGGGAACACCGGGGAGCTGTTTTTT.

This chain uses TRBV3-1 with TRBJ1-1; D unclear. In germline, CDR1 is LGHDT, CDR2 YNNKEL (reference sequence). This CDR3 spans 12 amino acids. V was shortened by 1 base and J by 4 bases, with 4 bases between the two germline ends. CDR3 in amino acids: CASSQVFTEAFF. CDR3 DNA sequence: TGTGCCAGCAGCCAAGTGTTCACTGAAGCTTTCTTT.

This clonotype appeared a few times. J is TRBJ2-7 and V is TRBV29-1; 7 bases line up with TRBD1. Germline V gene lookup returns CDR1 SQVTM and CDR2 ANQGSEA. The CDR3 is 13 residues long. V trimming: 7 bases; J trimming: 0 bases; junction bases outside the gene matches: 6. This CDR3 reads CSDLRDSSYEQYF. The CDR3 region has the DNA TGCAGCGACCTCCGGGACAGCTCCTACGAGCAGTACTTC.